The 19 T cell receptor beta chains presented below share a single source sample, sequenced in a study of cytomegalovirus exposure and HLA in healthy donors. PCR amplification relied on 60 Vbeta primers (plus 13 Jbeta primers). Generated by immunoSEQ multiplex PCR, the TCRdb table keeps only in-frame clones and is missing some. Among roughly 120,000 clones listed, roughly four fifths were seen once. The source material was PBMCs. These receptor sequences come from a woman aged 55-70 years in good health and CMV-seropositive.

The chain combines TRBV15 with TRBJ2-1, with 15 bases that match TRBD2. Germline assignment: CDR1 LNHNV and CDR2 YYDKDF (reference sequence). There are 15 residues in the CDR3. The junction had 4 bases not matched to a gene; V was cut back by 6 bases and J by 7 bases. The chain's CDR3 is CATSPGLAGGNEQFF. The CDR3 coding sequence is TGTGCCACCAGTCCCGGACTAGCGGGAGGGAATGAGCAGTTCTTC.

This clone turned up a few times. The chain couples TRBV4-1 to TRBJ2-7, with 7 positions matching TRBD2. CDR3 size: 15 residues. The junction had 6 bases not matched to a gene; V was cut back by 1 base and J by 3 bases. The V gene's germline CDR1 is MGHRA and CDR2 YSYEKL. For the CDR3, the DNA is TGCGCCAGCAGCCAAGGTAGGCTAGCGGACTACGAGCAGTACTTC. It encodes CASSQGRLADYEQYF.

V is TRBV15 and J is TRBJ2-3, with D possibly being TRBD2 (5 bases). This CDR3 is built from 13 residues. Germline values: CDR1 LNHNV, CDR2 YYDKDF (reference sequence). V was shortened by 3 bases and J by 2 bases, with 6 bases between the two germline ends. For the CDR3, the DNA is TGTGCCACCAGCAGCGGGAACACAGATACGCAGTATTTT. Translating it yields CATSSGNTDTQYF.

This chain connects TRBV2 to TRBJ2-3; 11 nucleotides line up with TRBD2. Trimming removed 7 bases from V and 0 bases from J; junction bases left unmatched: 3. The CDR3 extends over 15 amino acids. Per germline, CDR1 SNHLY and CDR2 FYNNEI. This CDR3 is CASKRTSGSTDTQYF. CDR3 sequence (DNA): TGTGCCAGCAAACGGACTAGCGGGAGCACAGATACGCAGTATTTT. Using reference TRBV2 and TRBJ2-3 for the parts outside the CDR3, the full variable domain is EPEVTQTPSHQVTQMGQEVILRCVPISNHLYFYWYRQILGQKVEFLVSFYNNEISEKSEIFDDQFSVERPDGSNFTLKIRSTKLEDSAMYFCASKRTSGSTDTQYFGPGTRLTVL.

This clone was seen once. This chain uses TRBV5-8 with TRBJ1-3; tentatively, D is TRBD1 (5 bases). CDR1 is SGHTS and CDR2 is YDEGEE in the germline V gene. The CDR3 contains 16 residues. With 4 bases removed from V and 0 bases from J, the gap between germline ends came to 14 bases. CDR3 region: CASSPAQGLSGNTIYF. Written as DNA, the CDR3 is TGTGCCAGCAGCCCCGCCCAGGGCCTCTCTGGAAACACCATATATTTT.

The CDR3: CASSILAGGYGYTF. The CDR3, as DNA: TGTGCCAGTAGTATTCTTGCAGGGGGCTATGGCTACACCTTC. The chain employs TRBV19 and TRBJ1-2, with TRBD1 matching over 7 bases. V was pared by 3 bases and J by 4 bases, with 5 bases of the junction left unmatched. This CDR3 is built from 14 residues. From germline, CDR1 is LNHDA and CDR2 SQIVND (reference sequence).

CDR3 DNA: TGTGCCAGTCTTCGCGAGCACGGGAGCACCTCCTACGAGCAGTACTTC. This encodes CASLREHGSTSYEQYF. The V and J genes are TRBV2 and TRBJ2-7, with D maybe TRBD2 (6 bases). The germline CDR1 and CDR2 sequences are SNHLY and FYNNEI. This CDR3 is built from 16 residues. With 9 bases removed from V and 0 bases from J, the gap between germline ends came to 21 bases.

CDR3 amino acids: CASSPHNPRSPLHF. The CDR3 region has the DNA TGTGCCAGCAGCCCGCATAACCCGAGGTCACCCCTCCACTTT. The chain joins TRBV7-9 to TRBJ1-6, with D unresolved. The CDR3 consists of 14 residues. Trimming cost V 5 bases and J 10 bases, with 15 bases left between them. Germline CDR1 reads SEHNR; CDR2 reads FQNEAQ (reference sequence).

On this clone itself: The same CDR3 is also encoded by other DNA sequences in this sample. The chain employs TRBV6-5 and TRBJ1-2, with TRBD1 matching 7 bases. The J segment lost 5 bases and the V segment lost 6 bases, leaving 6 bases of the junction unmatched. This CDR3 spans 13 amino acids. Germline-derived CDR1 and CDR2 are MNHEY and SVGAGI. The CDR3 reads CASSRGTEYGYTF. CDR3 nucleotides: TGTGCCAGCAGCCGAGGGACAGAATATGGCTACACCTTC.

Concerning this clone: The junction does not match germline at one end; this may be a read error. This chain links TRBV10-3 with TRBJ1-2; D gene unclear. The length of the CDR3 is 16 residues. Per the germline V gene, CDR1 is ENHRY and CDR2 is SYGVKD. CDR3 in DNA: TGTGCCATCAGTGAGTCCCCCGGGAGCGGGATTAGTTTAACGACGTTC. Protein: CAISESPGSGISLTTF.

The chain links TRBV5-1 to TRBJ2-5, with D possibly being TRBD1 (6 bases). The J call could be wrong; TRBJ2-7 is a better fit for the DNA end. The CDR3 has 12 amino acids. The germline V gene has CDR1 SGHRS and CDR2 YFSETQ. The chain's CDR3 is CASSSQGSEQYF. In DNA, the CDR3 is TGCGCCAGCAGCTCGCAGGGGTCCGAGCAGTACTTC.

This chain connects TRBV5-6 to TRBJ2-3, with 7 bases identical to TRBD2. The CDR3 runs to 14 residues. Germline V CDR1 and CDR2: SGHDT, YYEEEE. After removal of 3 bases from V and 0 bases from J, the junction contained 1 base not matched to a gene. The CDR3 DNA follows: TGTGCCAGCAGCTGGACTAGTAGCACAGATACGCAGTATTTT. This translates into CASSWTSSTDTQYF.

The V and J genes are TRBV5-1 and TRBJ2-3; a weak D match, TRBD2 (6 bases). V dropped 3 bases and J dropped 5 bases, with 10 bases sitting between them. CDR1 is SGHRS and CDR2 is YFSETQ in the germline V gene. The CDR3 loop spans 13 amino acids. The CDR3 loop reads CASSSSAGDTQYF. CDR3 nucleotides: TGCGCCAGCAGCTCCTCAGCGGGAGATACGCAGTATTTT.

The chain is built from TRBV7-2 and TRBJ1-5; 9 bases match TRBD1. V was clipped by 5 bases and J by 6 bases; unmatched bases: 8. The CDR3 runs to 15 residues. Germline V lookup: CDR1 SGHTA, CDR2 FQGNSA. The CDR3 spells CASSPTGGGFQPQHF. In nucleotides, the CDR3 is TGTGCCAGCAGCCCGACAGGGGGAGGGTTTCAGCCCCAGCATTTT.

In its sample, this clone was seen once. This rearrangement joins TRBV18 to TRBJ2-7, with TRBD2 matching over 7 bases. The trim removed 1 base at V and 6 bases at J, leaving 6 bases unmatched. CDR1 KGHSH and CDR2 LQKENI come from the germline V gene. CDR3 length: 14 amino acids. The CDR3 nucleotides are TGTGCCAGCTCACCACTGGGAGGGATACTCGAGCAGTACTTC. Its translation is CASSPLGGILEQYF.

Here the CDR3 reads CASAGQNYQPQHF. CDR3 in DNA: TGTGCTAGCGCGGGACAGAACTATCAGCCCCAGCATTTT. This chain uses TRBV12-5 with TRBJ1-5; 7 bases align to TRBD1. Germline V gene lookup returns CDR1 LGHNT and CDR2 FRNRAP. Germline trimming cut 9 bases from V and 5 bases from J; bases unmatched to any gene: 7. CDR3 length equals 13 residues.

The J gene is TRBJ1-3, the V gene TRBV5-1; 7 nucleotides match TRBD1. V shed 4 bases, J shed 0 bases, and the junction held 7 bases outside the gene matches. This CDR3 contains 16 residues. The germline V gene encodes CDR1 SGHRS and CDR2 YFSETQ. The CDR3 DNA reads TGCGCCAGCAGCCTGTCAGGGACAGTCTCTGGAAACACCATATATTTT. This encodes CASSLSGTVSGNTIYF.

With regard to this clone: Sequence at one end of the junction differs from germline and may be a read error. The V gene is TRBV5-1, the J gene TRBJ2-1, with D uncertain. The CDR3 length is 15 residues. In germline, CDR1 is SGHRS, CDR2 YFSETQ. The CDR3 DNA follows: TGCGCCGGCAGCCTCAGCCGGAGCTCCTACAATGAGCAGTTCTTC. Its protein is CAGSLSRSSYNEQFF.

The chain employs TRBV10-3 and TRBJ2-7, with D possibly being TRBD2 (6 bases). V was shortened by 4 bases and J by 0 bases, with 10 bases between the two germline ends. The CDR3 is 14 residues long. Germline CDR1 reads ENHRY; CDR2 reads SYGVKD. The CDR3 here is CAISGGGYSYEQYF. As DNA, the CDR3 is TGTGCCATCAGTGGTGGGGGGTACTCCTACGAGCAGTACTTC.